A single sample gave rise to the 26 T cell receptor beta chains below, sequenced in a study of cytomegalovirus exposure and HLA in healthy donors. Primers included in the PCR were 60 Vbeta and 13 Jbeta primers. The assay was immunoSEQ multiplex PCR, and TCRdb's table has in-frame clones only and misses some. The sample consists of 70,000 to 95,000 clones, around 80% of them appearing once. The material sequenced was PBMCs. These receptors all come from a male donor in good health and CMV-seronegative.

This clone was counted between two and nine times. The chain has TRBV7-8 and TRBJ2-7; the match to TRBD2 covers 7 bases. Germline loops: CDR1 SGHVS, CDR2 FQNEAQ. The CDR3 is 16 amino acids. V gave up 3 bases and J gave up 6 bases; unmatched junction bases: 14. CDR3: CASSLGTAGVTLEQYF. The CDR3 bases are TGTGCCAGCAGCTTGGGGACGGCGGGAGTCACTCTCGAGCAGTACTTC.

V and J are TRBV19 and TRBJ1-5; possibly TRBD1 for D (6 bases). The CDR3 contains 16 residues. Trimming took 6 bases from V and 4 from J, leaving 19 bases between them. CDR1 and CDR2 (germline): LNHDA, SQIVND (reference sequence). This CDR3 is CASRGGGASGNQPQHF. The CDR3 bases are TGTGCCAGTAGGGGAGGGGGGGCTTCGGGGAATCAGCCCCAGCATTTT.

The rearrangement uses TRBV5-6 and TRBJ2-3; D gene ambiguous. Germline V gives CDR1 SGHDT, CDR2 YYEEEE. The CDR3 contains 14 residues. The V end was cut by 2 bases, the J end by 0 bases, with 7 bases between. The CDR3 DNA sequence: TGTGCCAGCAGCTTACAGCTGAGCACAGATACGCAGTATTTT. This translates into CASSLQLSTDTQYF.

The chain has TRBV30 and TRBJ2-2; TRBD2 aligns across 9 bases. This CDR3 spans 13 amino acids. The germline CDR1 and CDR2 sequences are GTSNPN and SVGIG (reference sequence). CDR3 sequence reads: CGTSDKRSGELFF. CDR3 nucleotides: TGTGGGACTAGCGATAAGCGGTCCGGGGAGCTGTTTTTT.

The rearrangement joins TRBV4-1 to TRBJ1-1; D not resolved. Germline V lookup: CDR1 MGHRA, CDR2 YSYEKL. The CDR3 consists of 15 residues. The ends were cut back, 7 bases at V and 4 bases at J, with 19 bases in the middle. Here the CDR3 DNA reads TGCGCCAGCACCCTTTTAGCGGCCCCTGGCACTGAAGCTTTCTTT. Its translation: CASTLLAAPGTEAFF.

The V call is TRBV6-6, the J call TRBJ2-1; D remains ambiguous. Germline V lookup: CDR1 MNHNY, CDR2 SVGAGI (reference sequence). The CDR3 extends over 12 amino acids. With 6 bases removed from V and 15 bases from J, the gap between germline ends came to 18 bases. CDR3 bases: TGTGCCAGCAGCCCCAGAGGCTGGTTCGCGTTCTTC. This gives the protein CASSPRGWFAFF.

V gene TRBV28 combines with J gene TRBJ1-5; maybe TRBD1 (6 bases). CDR3 length: 20 amino acids. CDR1 is MDHEN, CDR2 SYDVKM, per germline. The V and J ends lost 3 bases and 0 bases respectively, with 24 bases between them. The CDR3 protein is CASSLSTALQGDYSNQPQHF. CDR3 nucleotides: TGTGCCAGCAGTTTGTCAACGGCGCTACAGGGCGATTATAGCAATCAGCCCCAGCATTTT.

J is TRBJ1-6 and V is TRBV9; perhaps TRBD1 as D (5 bases). Germline loops: CDR1 SGDLS, CDR2 YYNGEE. The CDR3 runs 14 residues. V was trimmed by 0 bases and J by 5 bases, leaving 6 bases between them. DNA of the CDR3: TGTGCCAGCAGCGTAGGACAGAATAATTCACCCCTCCACTTT. This codes for CASSVGQNNSPLHF. Full variable domain (missing parts from reference TRBV9 and TRBJ1-6): DSGVTQTPKHLITATGQRVTLRCSPRSGDLSVYWYQQSLDQGLQFLIQYYNGEERAKGNILERFSAQQFPDLHSELNLSSLELGDSALYFCASSVGQNNSPLHFGNGTRLTVT.

The CDR3: CASSVTGVADTQYF. The CDR3 coding sequence is TGTGCCAGTAGCGTTACAGGGGTGGCAGATACGCAGTATTTT. The chain joins TRBV19 to TRBJ2-3; TRBD1 agrees at 7 bases. The CDR3 loop spans 14 amino acids. Per the germline V gene, CDR1 is LNHDA and CDR2 is SQIVND (reference sequence). The junction had 7 bases not matched to a gene; V was cut back by 6 bases and J by 4 bases.

This clone was observed a few times. V is TRBV6-5 and J is TRBJ1-2, with 12 positions matching TRBD1. V lost 2 bases and J lost 11; bases outside the gene matches: 9. The CDR3 covers 15 residues. The germline V gene has CDR1 MNHEY and CDR2 SVGAGI. The CDR3 DNA is TGTGCCAGCAGTTACCCGGGACAGGGGGCGTTCGAATACACCTTC. Amino acids: CASSYPGQGAFEYTF.

This clone was observed once. This chain links TRBV9 with TRBJ2-7; TRBD1 matches 12 bases. After removal of 4 bases from V and 3 bases from J, the junction contained 5 bases not matched to a gene. Germline CDR1 SGDLS, CDR2 YYNGEE. The CDR3 has 15 amino acids. The DNA for the CDR3 is TGTGCCAGCAGCAAGGGGACAGGGGGCAACTACGAGCAGTACTTC. Translating it yields CASSKGTGGNYEQYF.

The chain couples TRBV30 to TRBJ2-3; the D gene is possibly TRBD2 (5 bases). The CDR3 spans 13 residues. CDR1 and CDR2 (germline): GTSNPN, SVGIG (reference sequence). V lost 0 bases, J lost 1 base, and 5 bases lay in between. The CDR3 nucleotides read TGTGCCTGGAGTGTCGGGGGCACAGATACGCAGTATTTT. This codes for CAWSVGGTDTQYF.

The chain has TRBV6-1 and TRBJ2-3; 11 bases agree with TRBD1. Germline V gene data show CDR1 as MNHNS and CDR2 as SASEGT. V shed 5 bases and J 3 bases; nucleotides not matched to a gene: 4. The CDR3 has 15 amino acids. The CDR3, as DNA: TGTGCCAGCAGTTCAGGACAGGGGGCAACAGATACGCAGTATTTT. This encodes CASSSGQGATDTQYF.

The chain employs TRBV18 and TRBJ1-5; the match to TRBD1 covers 10 bases. The CDR3 is made up of 14 amino acids. With 5 bases clipped from V and 4 bases from J, the junction kept 2 bases outside the gene matches. Per the germline V gene, CDR1 is KGHSH and CDR2 is LQKENI. CDR3: CASSGTGANQPQHF. DNA of the CDR3: TGTGCCAGCTCAGGGACAGGGGCGAATCAGCCCCAGCATTTT.

This chain uses TRBV4-3 with TRBJ2-6, with TRBD1 matching over 11 bases. Unmatched junction bases numbered 5, after V lost 6 bases and J lost 1 base. Germline V gives CDR1 LGHNA, CDR2 YSLEER. This CDR3 spans 17 amino acids. CDR3 amino acids: CASSHGQGASGANVLTF. The CDR3 coding sequence is TGCGCCAGCAGTCACGGACAGGGGGCTTCTGGGGCCAACGTCCTGACTTTC.

A note on this clone: One junction end does not reproduce the germline sequence, and a read error may be involved. The chain uses TRBV5-4 and TRBJ2-3; D gene ambiguous. Looked up from germline, CDR1 is SGHNT and CDR2 is YYREEE (reference sequence). The CDR3 is made up of 13 amino acids. The DNA of the CDR3 is TGTGCCAGCAGCTTGGCCGGGTATACAAAGGATGATTTT. Its translation: CASSLAGYTKDDF.

This clone has just a few counts. V usage is TRBV28 and J usage is TRBJ1-4; D uncertain. The CDR3 is made up of 15 amino acids. Germline V gives CDR1 MDHEN, CDR2 SYDVKM. V was cut by 6 bases and J by 3 bases, with 14 bases left in between. The CDR3 protein is CASSEARFPNEKLFF. The CDR3 DNA reads as TGTGCCAGCAGCGAGGCTCGGTTCCCTAATGAAAAACTGTTTTTT.

The gene calls are TRBV27 and TRBJ2-5; 12 positions match TRBD2. The J call may be wrong; the DNA end is better matched by TRBJ2-7. Germline V gives CDR1 MNHEY, CDR2 SMNVEV (reference sequence). There are 14 residues in the CDR3. CDR3 DNA sequence: TGTGCCAGCAGTTTCGGGACTAGCGGGTACGAGCAGTACTTC. It translates to CASSFGTSGYEQYF.

This clone was counted between two and nine times. The gene calls are TRBV5-1 and TRBJ2-7, with D unclear. The CDR3 runs 12 residues. Germline lookup yields CDR1 SGHRS and CDR2 YFSETQ. Trimming stripped 4 bases from V and 1 base from J, with 6 bases between. In nucleotides, the CDR3 is TGCGCCAGCAGCGCGGTTTCCTACGAGCAGTACTTC. It translates to CASSAVSYEQYF.

Concerning this clone: This sample also contains other DNA sequences that code for the same CDR3. This rearrangement joins TRBV19 to TRBJ2-1, with 7 bases lining up with TRBD2. V shed 4 bases and J 10 bases; nucleotides not matched to a gene: 1. CDR3 size: 11 residues. CDR1 is LNHDA, CDR2 SQIVND, per germline (reference sequence). The CDR3 here is CASSRGLEQFF. The CDR3 DNA follows: TGTGCCAGTAGTAGGGGACTAGAGCAGTTCTTC.

This rearrangement joins TRBV2 to TRBJ2-7; 7 bases agree with TRBD2. V was pared by 3 bases and J by 6 bases, with 11 bases of the junction left unmatched. CDR1 and CDR2 (germline): SNHLY, FYNNEI. The CDR3 loop spans 15 amino acids. The CDR3 DNA follows: TGTGCCAGCAGTGATATGGCGGGAGACCTCGGCGAGCAGTACTTC. Its protein is CASSDMAGDLGEQYF.

The chain couples TRBV19 to TRBJ2-3, with D unclear. The CDR3 sequence is 14 residues long. Germline lookup yields CDR1 LNHDA and CDR2 SQIVND (reference sequence). V was trimmed by 3 bases and J by 4 bases, leaving 11 bases between them. In DNA form, the CDR3 reads TGTGCCAGTAGTATCACCCTAGTTGCAGATACGCAGTATTTT. It is translated as CASSITLVADTQYF.

CDR3 sequence reads: CASSLGTSGRVKTDTQYF. In DNA, the CDR3 is TGTGCCAGCAGTTTGGGGACTAGCGGGAGGGTAAAGACAGATACGCAGTATTTT. The chain joins TRBV27 to TRBJ2-3; 16 nucleotides match TRBD2. From germline, CDR1 is MNHEY and CDR2 SMNVEV (reference sequence). Germline trimming cut 3 bases from V and 3 bases from J; bases unmatched to any gene: 6. CDR3 length equals 18 residues.

The genes are TRBV27 and TRBJ2-7; D gene unclear. The CDR3 has 10 amino acids. Trimming shortened V by 8 bases and J by 4 bases, and 6 bases separated the two germline ends. The germline V gene encodes CDR1 MNHEY and CDR2 SMNVEV (reference sequence). Here the CDR3 reads CASGWYEQYF. CDR3 bases: TGTGCCAGCGGCTGGTACGAGCAGTACTTC.

V gene TRBV5-6 combines with J gene TRBJ2-3, with D perhaps matching TRBD2 (6 bases). Per germline, CDR1 SGHDT and CDR2 YYEEEE. Trimming removed 3 bases at V and 1 base at J, with 15 bases between. This CDR3 has 16 amino acids. DNA for the CDR3: TGTGCCAGCAGCTGGGGGGTACGGTCTGGCACAGATACGCAGTATTTT. As protein: CASSWGVRSGTDTQYF. Together with reference TRBV5-6 and TRBJ2-3, the CDR3 gives the full variable domain: DAGVTQSPTHLIKTRGQQVTLRCSPKSGHDTVSWYQQALGQGPQFIFQYYEEEERQRGNFPDRFSGHQFPNYSSELNVNALLLGDSALYLCASSWGVRSGTDTQYFGPGTRLTVL.

This sequence joins TRBV14 and TRBJ2-7; the match to TRBD1 covers 12 bases. Germline V gene data show CDR1 as SGHDN and CDR2 as FVKESK. Trimming cost V 4 bases and J 8 bases; bases outside gene matches: 3. This CDR3 comprises 13 residues. The CDR3 here is CASSPGTGGQQYF. In DNA form, the CDR3 reads TGTGCCAGCAGCCCAGGGACAGGGGGCCAGCAGTACTTC.